This T cell receptor beta chain comes out of a study of T cell responses to AZD1222 COVID-19 vaccine. Study at large: Pooling of second doses given at about 4 or about 12 weeks was done.

The V and J ends lost 6 bases and 4 bases, in that order; junction bases with no gene match: 5. Germline V gene data show CDR1 as MNHEY and CDR2 as SMNVEV (reference sequence). This CDR3 region has 14 residues. Turning to this clone: The antigen remains unidentified.

General study points: Spike-specific TCRs gained breadth and depth after people received two AZD1222 doses. Donors were mostly white British, more females; clonal diversity possibly underestimated.

Profiled with immunoSEQ multiplex PCR; TCRdb holds only in-frame clones, not every one. The repertoire holds tens of thousands of clones, with roughly 84% as singletons. The chain joins TRBV27 to TRBJ1-5, with 8 bases identical to TRBD1. The sequencing used peripheral blood, collected on day 0 of AZD1222 vaccination. The source of this sequence is an adult in good health. The CDR3 nucleotides are TGTGCCAGCAGATCAGGGGGCGTTAATCAGCCCCAGCATTTT. The encoded protein is CASRSGGVNQPQHF.